This T cell receptor beta chain appears in the sequencing data of a study of tumor-infiltrating lymphocytes in primary liver carcinoma. CDR1 MDHEN and CDR2 SYDVKM come from the germline V gene. V lost 4 bases and J lost 14, with 14 bases in between. CDR3 length: 12 amino acids. Co-extraction of both nucleic acids (RNA and DNA) used roughly 18-32 mg of unsorted bulk tissue. The authors made TCR beta cDNA from approximately 490 ng total RNA with a constant-region primer. Employing slightly modified ARM-PCR, three nested multiplex PCR rounds were run, and these gave rise to the TCR beta libraries. Primers for the first two PCR rounds were TRBV1-TRBV30 forward primers and a C-beta reverse primer (about 9 cycles per round). Each CDR3 protein gets one entry after TCRdb re-called the multiplex PCR reads with MiXCR. Here the sample spans some 95,000 distinct CDR3 sequences, around 68% being singletons.

This chain joins TRBV28 and TRBJ2-2, with D perhaps matching TRBD1 (6 bases). This sequence originates from a man in his forties with primary liver carcinoma and hepatitis B virus infection. Input material: tumor-adjacent normal liver tissue. DNA for the CDR3: TGTGCCAGCAGTTGGGGGCTCGGGGTACTGTTTTTT. Amino acids: CASSWGLGVLFF.